This T cell receptor beta chain was recovered during a study of radiotherapy plus CTLA-4 blockade in lung cancer. At the level of the study: 15% to 20% of enrolled patients responded objectively, and roughly 30% had disease control.

The germline V and J ends were trimmed by 1 base and 6 bases, with 6 bases remaining between them. Per germline, CDR1 KGHSH and CDR2 LQKENI. The CDR3 extends over 13 amino acids. Receiving focal radiation plus CTLA-4 blockade with ipilimumab were patients who had chemo-refractory metastatic non-small-cell lung cancer. Whole-study findings and limits: Together with interferon-beta, which increased in serum after radiation, early dynamic changes in blood T cell clones were reportedly the best predictors of response. The study found tumor-derived TCR clones expanded in blood after radiotherapy plus ipilimumab.

Sequencing used immunoSEQ multiplex PCR; TCRdb keeps in-frame clones, though not all of them. The data contain tens of thousands of clones, 84% of them singletons. On this clone: Its target is unknown.

The chain recombines TRBV18 with TRBJ1-4; the D gene is possibly TRBD1 (5 bases). The sample here was peripheral blood, taken from a patient treated with radiotherapy plus ipilimumab. The clonotype was recovered from a human donor with non-small cell lung cancer whose response to radiotherapy plus ipilimumab could not be evaluated. CDR3 sequence: CASSPQGYEKLFF. The CDR3 DNA follows: TGTGCCAGCTCACCACAGGGGTATGAAAAACTGTTTTTT.